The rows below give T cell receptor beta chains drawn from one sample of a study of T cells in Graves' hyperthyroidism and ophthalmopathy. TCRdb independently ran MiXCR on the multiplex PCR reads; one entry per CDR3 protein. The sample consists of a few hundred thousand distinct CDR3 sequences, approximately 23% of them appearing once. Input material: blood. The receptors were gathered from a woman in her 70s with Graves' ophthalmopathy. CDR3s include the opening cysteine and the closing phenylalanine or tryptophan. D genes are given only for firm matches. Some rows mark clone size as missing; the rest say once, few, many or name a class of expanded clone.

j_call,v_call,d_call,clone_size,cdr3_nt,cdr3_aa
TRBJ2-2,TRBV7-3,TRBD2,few,TGTGCCAGCAGCTTAAGGAGCGGGAGTGGGGTCGGGGAGCTGTTTTTT,CASSLRSGSGVGELFF
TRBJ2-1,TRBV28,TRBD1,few,TGTGCCAGCAGTTTGTTACAGGGGCCCTACAATGAGCAGTTCTTC,CASSLLQGPYNEQFF
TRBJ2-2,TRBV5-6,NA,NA,TGTGCCAGCAGCCCGGGCAGGGGTAACACCGGGGAGCTGTTTTTT,CASSPGRGNTGELFF
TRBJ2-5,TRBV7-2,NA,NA,TGTGCCAGCAGCCCTAGGAAGGGCGGGGAGACCCAGTACTTC,CASSPRKGGETQYF
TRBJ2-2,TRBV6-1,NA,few,TGTGCCAGCAGCGGAGGCCCCCCCGGGGAGCCGTTTTTT,CASSGGPPGEPFF
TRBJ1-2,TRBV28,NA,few,TGTGCCAGCAGTTCCATTCCCCAGGCGTCAAAAACTAACTATGGCTACACCTTC,CASSSIPQASKTNYGYTF
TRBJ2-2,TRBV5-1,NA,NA,TGCGCCAGCACCACTCGACAGACCGGGGAGCTGTTTTTT,CASTTRQTGELFF
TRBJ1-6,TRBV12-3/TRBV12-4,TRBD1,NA,TGTGCCAGCAGTTTAGGTGGGACAGGGGTTGCGCCCCTCCACTTT,CASSLGGTGVAPLHF
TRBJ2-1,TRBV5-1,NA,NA,TGCGCCAGCAGCTTCGGCGGGCTCGAGCAGTTCTTC,CASSFGGLEQFF
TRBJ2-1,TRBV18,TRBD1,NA,TGTGCCAGCTCACGGGACAGGCGCAATGAGCAGTTCTTC,CASSRDRRNEQFF
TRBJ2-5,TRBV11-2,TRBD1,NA,TGTGCCAGCAGCTCGTACAGGGGGTCCGCTCAAGAGACCCAGTACTTC,CASSSYRGSAQETQYF
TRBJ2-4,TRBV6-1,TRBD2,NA,TGTGCCAGCAGCAAGGGGACTAGTTACATTCAGTACTTC,CASSKGTSYIQYF
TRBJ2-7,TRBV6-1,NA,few,TGTGCCAGCCAACTACCTCTCATCAACTACGAGCAGTACTTC,CASQLPLINYEQYF
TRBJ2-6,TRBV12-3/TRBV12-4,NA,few,TGTGCCAGCAATTCAGGATCTGGGGCCAACGTCCTGACTTTC,CASNSGSGANVLTF
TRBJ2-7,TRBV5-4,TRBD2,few,TGTGCCAGCAGCTTGGATCCTAGCGGCTACGAGCAGTACTTC,CASSLDPSGYEQYF
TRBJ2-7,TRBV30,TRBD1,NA,TGTGCCTGGAGCGCTCAGGGGGTCCGGATCTACGAGCAGTACTTC,CAWSAQGVRIYEQYF
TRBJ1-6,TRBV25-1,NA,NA,TGTGCCAGCAGTGAAGTACGGAATTCACCCCTCCACTTT,CASSEVRNSPLHF
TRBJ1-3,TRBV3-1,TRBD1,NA,TGTGCCAGCAGCCCAAAGGACAGGGCTGGAAACACCATATATTTT,CASSPKDRAGNTIYF
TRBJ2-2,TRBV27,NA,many,TGTGCCAGCAGTTTTATACAGGCCCAGGGTACCGGGGAGCTGTTTTTT,CASSFIQAQGTGELFF
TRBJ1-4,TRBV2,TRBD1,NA,TGTGCCAGCGGGGACAGGGCTAATGAAAAACTGTTTTTT,CASGDRANEKLFF
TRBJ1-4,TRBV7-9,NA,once,TGTGCCAGCAGCTTAGATCCGGGAGTATACGAAAAACTGGTTTTT,CASSLDPGVYEKLVF
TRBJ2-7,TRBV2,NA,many,TGTGCCAGCAGGACGGGACGGGAGCCTTCAAAGGGGCAGTACTTC,CASRTGREPSKGQYF
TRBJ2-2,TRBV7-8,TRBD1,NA,TGTGCCAGCAGCGCAGACAGGGACACCGGGGAGCTGTTTTTT,CASSADRDTGELFF
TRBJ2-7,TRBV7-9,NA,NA,TGTGCCAGCAGCTTAAAAGGGATCTCCTACGAGCAGTACTTC,CASSLKGISYEQYF
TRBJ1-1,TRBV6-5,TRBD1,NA,TGTGCCAGCAGTTATATGGACAGGGGAGGCGCTGAAGCTTTCTTT,CASSYMDRGGAEAFF
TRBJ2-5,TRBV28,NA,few,TGTGCCAGCAGGTCTAGCGCATCTCTTGGGACCCAGTACTTC,CASRSSASLGTQYF
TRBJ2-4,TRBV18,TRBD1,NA,TGTGCCAGCTCACTCTGGACAGGGGGCAAAAACATTCAGTACTTC,CASSLWTGGKNIQYF
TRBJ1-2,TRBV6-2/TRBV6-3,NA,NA,TGTGCCAGCAGCCCCCCTCGGGGGATATATGGCTACACCTTC,CASSPPRGIYGYTF
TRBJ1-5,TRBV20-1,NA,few,TGCAGTGCTAGTCCTCGGGGGCAGCCCCAGCATTTT,CSASPRGQPQHF
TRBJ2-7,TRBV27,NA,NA,TGTGCCAGCAGCCGACTGGGAGCCTACGAGCAGTACTTC,CASSRLGAYEQYF
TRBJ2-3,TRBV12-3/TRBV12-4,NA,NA,TGTGCCAGCAGTTTAGTTACCGGGAGCACAGATACGCAGTATTTT,CASSLVTGSTDTQYF
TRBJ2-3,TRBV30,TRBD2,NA,TGTGCCTGGAGTGGTCTAGCGGGAGTATCGACGTATTTT,CAWSGLAGVSTYF
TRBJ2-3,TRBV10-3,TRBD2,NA,TGTGCCATCAGTGAGTCTCGGCTAGCGGGAGGGGGTACAGATACGCAGTATTTT,CAISESRLAGGGTDTQYF
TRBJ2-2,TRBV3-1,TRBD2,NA,TGTGCCAGCAGCCAAGGATCCCTAGCGGGAATGGGCGGGGAGCTGTTTTTT,CASSQGSLAGMGGELFF
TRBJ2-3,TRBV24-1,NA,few,TGTGCCACCAGTGATCCTTCGGGGAGCACAGATACGCAGTATTTT,CATSDPSGSTDTQYF
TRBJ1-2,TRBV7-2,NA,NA,TGTGCCAGCAGCTTAATGGTAGCCGTGCAGAGCTACACCTTC,CASSLMVAVQSYTF
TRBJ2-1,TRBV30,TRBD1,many,TGTGCCTGGAGTCTCGGGACAGGGGCGGTTGAGCAGTTCTTC,CAWSLGTGAVEQFF
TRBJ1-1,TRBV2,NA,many,TGTGCCAGCAGCCTCCCCAGCGGAACTGAAGCTTTCTTT,CASSLPSGTEAFF
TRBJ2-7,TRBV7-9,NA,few,TGTGCCAGCAGCCAGACCCCGGGAGCACCGCAGTACTTC,CASSQTPGAPQYF
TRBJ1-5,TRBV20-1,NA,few,TGCAGTGCTAGGGGGCCCTACAAAGATCAGCCCCAGCATTTT,CSARGPYKDQPQHF
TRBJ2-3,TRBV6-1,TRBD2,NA,TGTGCCAGCAGCCTTACTAGCGCGGATACGCAGTATTTT,CASSLTSADTQYF
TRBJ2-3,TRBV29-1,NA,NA,TGCAGCGTTCAGCTTAGTCCCACAGATACGCAGTATTTT,CSVQLSPTDTQYF
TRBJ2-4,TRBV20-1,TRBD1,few,TGCAGTGCTTTTCTACAGGGGGACAAAAACATTCAGTACTTC,CSAFLQGDKNIQYF
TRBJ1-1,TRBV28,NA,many,TGTGCCAGCAGTCCGAGGGTGAACACTGAAGCTTTCTTT,CASSPRVNTEAFF
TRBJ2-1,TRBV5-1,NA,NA,TGCGCCAGCAGCTTGGCTAGCGTCCCCAGCTCCTACAATGAGCAGTTCTTC,CASSLASVPSSYNEQFF
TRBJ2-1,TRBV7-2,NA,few,TGTGCCAGCAGTTTTCAGGGTGTTGAGCAGTTCTTC,CASSFQGVEQFF
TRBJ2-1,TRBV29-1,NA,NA,TGCAGCGTCAATAATCCCGGTAGCTCCTACAATGAGCAGTTCTTC,CSVNNPGSSYNEQFF
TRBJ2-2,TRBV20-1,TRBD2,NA,TGCAGTGCTAGAGTGGGTAGCGGGAACAGCGGGGAGCTGTTTTTT,CSARVGSGNSGELFF
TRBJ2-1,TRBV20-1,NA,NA,TGCAGTGCTAATCACAATGAGCAGTTCTTC,CSANHNEQFF
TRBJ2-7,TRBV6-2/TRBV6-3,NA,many,TGTGCCAGCACCCGCCGGTCGGCCATCTACGAGCAGTACTTC,CASTRRSAIYEQYF
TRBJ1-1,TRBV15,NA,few,TGTGCCACCAGCAGCGGGGACAAGAACACTGAAGCTTTCTTT,CATSSGDKNTEAFF
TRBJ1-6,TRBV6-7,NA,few,TGTGCCAGCAGTTACGGACAGCTGAATTCACCCCTCCACTTT,CASSYGQLNSPLHF
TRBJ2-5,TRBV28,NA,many,TGTGCCAGCAGCGGGAGATTGGAAGAGACCCAGTACTTC,CASSGRLEETQYF